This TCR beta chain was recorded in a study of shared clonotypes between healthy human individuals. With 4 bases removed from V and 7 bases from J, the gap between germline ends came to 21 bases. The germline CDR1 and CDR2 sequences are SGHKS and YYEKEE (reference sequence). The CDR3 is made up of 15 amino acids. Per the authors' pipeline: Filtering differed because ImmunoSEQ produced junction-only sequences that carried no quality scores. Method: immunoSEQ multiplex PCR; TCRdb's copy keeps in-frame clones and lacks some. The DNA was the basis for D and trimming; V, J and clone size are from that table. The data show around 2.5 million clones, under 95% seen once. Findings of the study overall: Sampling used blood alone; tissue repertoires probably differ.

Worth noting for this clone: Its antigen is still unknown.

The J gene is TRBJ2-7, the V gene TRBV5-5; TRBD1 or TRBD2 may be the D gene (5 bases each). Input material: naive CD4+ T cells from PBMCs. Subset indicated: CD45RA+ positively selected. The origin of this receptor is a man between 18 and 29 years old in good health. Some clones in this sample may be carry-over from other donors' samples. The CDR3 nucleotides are TGTGCCAGCAGCCCGCTTGGGGACCCACCGATGGAGCAGTACTTC. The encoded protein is CASSPLGDPPMEQYF.